This TCR beta chain stems from a study of cytomegalovirus exposure and HLA in healthy donors. Study conclusions and caveats: TCR beta chains numbering under 200 were designated cytomegalovirus-associated. Near-uniform donor sequencing depth was presumed by presence/absence analyses. Later, an analysis found that common viral pathogens appeared to be linked with several of the most significant clusters.

Both 60 Vbeta primers and 13 Jbeta primers went into the PCR. Sequenced by immunoSEQ multiplex PCR; TCRdb stores in-frame clones only, minus some. The table includes 120,000 or so clones, approximately 76% detected once. Notes on this clone: Its antigen is not known.

CDR3 size: 16 residues. Germline-derived CDR1 and CDR2 are SEHNR and FQNEAQ (reference sequence). The V and J ends lost 1 base and 4 bases, in that order; junction bases with no gene match: 4. Healthy donors of bone marrow made up the group. The sequenced material came from PBMCs. This clonotype originated in a man in his fifties in good health and CMV-seropositive. The chain combines TRBV7-9 with TRBJ2-5; TRBD2 agrees at 12 bases. The CDR3 nucleotides are TGTGCCAGCAGCTTAGACGGACTAGCGGGATTAGAGACCCAGTACTTC. Amino acids: CASSLDGLAGLETQYF.